These 20 T cell receptor beta chains were sequenced from one sample in a study of CD8 T cells in ankylosing spondylitis (TCRdb year 2017). Their antigens are not known. The library was produced with 5' RACE. Data came from an Illumina HiSeq 2500. TCRdb reran the public reads through fastp at Q25 and MiXCR, keeping productive beta chains. Identical CDR3 proteins give one entry, which carries the most common genes and DNA. The sample table records some 700,000 distinct CDR3 sequences; around 19% of these occur just once. The ten largest clones represent approximately 18% of the sample. What the research found in general, with its limitations: Blood from ankylosing spondylitis patients appeared to be characterized by a TCR beta motif composed of eight highly homologous amino acid variants.

Material for sequencing was blood, either unsorted or a sorted T cell fraction (not recorded which). The receptor set was obtained from a male donor with ankylosing spondylitis.

The rearrangement uses TRBV24-1 and TRBJ2-5, with TRBD2 identical over 12 bases. Per germline, CDR1 KGHDR and CDR2 SFDVKD. The CDR3 is 17 amino acids. Germline trimming cut 3 bases from V and 0 bases from J; bases unmatched to any gene: 4. DNA of the CDR3: TGTGCCACCAGTGATCCCCGGACTAGCGGGAACCAAGAGACCCAGTACTTC. Its protein product is CATSDPRTSGNQETQYF.

This chain uses TRBV4-1 with TRBJ2-2; D is possibly TRBD1 (5 bases). In germline, CDR1 is MGHRA, CDR2 YSYEKL. The CDR3 runs 16 residues. V lost 0 bases and J 1 base, leaving 9 bases between the germline ends. CDR3 protein: CASSQDQTVNTGELFF. CDR3 in DNA: TGCGCCAGCAGCCAAGATCAGACAGTGAACACCGGGGAGCTGTTTTTT.

The chain couples TRBV6-5 to TRBJ1-2; D is possibly TRBD1 (6 bases). Germline V gene data show CDR1 as MNHEY and CDR2 as SVGAGI. V gave up 0 bases and J gave up 8 bases, with 13 bases separating them. CDR3 length: 14 residues. The CDR3 here is CASSYSPDSLGYTF. The CDR3 coding sequence is TGTGCCAGCAGTTACTCTCCGGACAGTTTGGGCTACACCTTC.

V is TRBV1 and J is TRBJ2-3; whether TRBD2, the table's D call, matches the DNA was not checked. TRBV1 is classified as a pseudogene. CDR3 size: 15 residues. In DNA form, the CDR3 reads TGCACCACTGTAAGCGGGAGTTTAGGCACAGATACGCAGTATTTT. As protein: CTTVSGSLGTDTQYF.

There are a few counts of this clonotype. The chain is built from TRBV12-3 or TRBV12-4 and TRBJ1-2, with D perhaps TRBD1 (6 bases). The CDR3 length is 17 residues. V lost 4 bases, J lost 0 bases, and 18 bases lay in between. For the CDR3, the DNA is TGTGCCAGCAGTTCCCGGGACACCGTAGAACCTAACTATGGCTACACCTTC. It codes for CASSSRDTVEPNYGYTF.

This clonotype was seen only a few times. CDR3 DNA: TGCGCCAGCAGTGAGTCGCTACAGGGTATTTCCTACGAGCAGTACTTC. Translation gives CASSESLQGISYEQYF. The chain is built from TRBV10-2 and TRBJ2-7; D might be TRBD1 (6 bases). Germline values: CDR1 WSHSY, CDR2 SAAADI. The germline V and J ends were trimmed by 0 bases and 1 base, with 13 bases remaining between them. CDR3 length equals 16 residues.

The table lists this clonotype with a few counts. Here the CDR3 reads CASSLRPGAVMNTEAFF. The CDR3 DNA follows: TGTGCCAGCAGTCTACGGCCGGGGGCTGTCATGAACACTGAAGCTTTCTTT. The chain employs TRBV27 and TRBJ1-1, with D perhaps TRBD1 (6 bases). Per germline, CDR1 MNHEY and CDR2 SMNVEV (reference sequence). Trimming stripped 5 bases from V and 0 bases from J, with 19 bases between. This CDR3 region has 17 residues.

The V and J genes are TRBV7-9 and TRBJ1-2; 11 bases align to TRBD1. The CDR3 is made up of 16 amino acids. The germline V gene encodes CDR1 SEHNR and CDR2 FQNEAQ (reference sequence). Trimming cost V 0 bases and J 4 bases; bases outside gene matches: 4. In nucleotides, the CDR3 is TGTGCCAGCAGCTTAGCGTGGACAGGGGGCGGCTATGGCTACACCTTC. It translates to CASSLAWTGGGYGYTF.

The chain links TRBV27 to TRBJ2-7; TRBD2 aligns across 8 bases. Germline values: CDR1 MNHEY, CDR2 SMNVEV (reference sequence). The V segment lost 2 bases and the J segment 2 bases; nucleotides outside the gene matches: 5. The CDR3 is 15 residues long. The CDR3 loop reads CASSLIAGTAYEQYF. The CDR3 DNA follows: TGTGCCAGCAGTTTAATAGCGGGAACGGCCTACGAGCAGTACTTC.

This clonotype was seen more than once but under ten times. The chain is built from TRBV7-3 and TRBJ2-3; perhaps TRBD2 as D (5 bases). Trimming removed 5 bases at V and 0 bases at J, with 15 bases between. This CDR3 comprises 16 residues. Germline V gives CDR1 SGHTA, CDR2 FQGTGA. In nucleotides, the CDR3 is TGTGCCAGCAGCCCGGGCGCGGGTGCTAGCACAGATACGCAGTATTTT. Amino acids: CASSPGAGASTDTQYF.

This clonotype was seen only a few times. The V and J genes are TRBV20-1 and TRBJ2-1; D is unclear. The CDR3 sequence is 14 residues long. Germline V CDR1 and CDR2: DFQATT, SNEGSKA (reference sequence). V lost 3 bases to trimming and J lost 0 bases, with 9 bases between them. In DNA, the CDR3 is TGCAGTGCTAGTGGTAGGAGCTCCTACAATGAGCAGTTCTTC. Amino acid sequence: CSASGRSSYNEQFF.

CDR3 in DNA: TGTGCCAGCAGCCAAGAGAGGGGGTTCGGGGCCAACGTCCTGACTTTC. Amino acid sequence: CASSQERGFGANVLTF. V and J are TRBV14 and TRBJ2-6; D is possibly TRBD1 (6 bases). CDR3 length: 16 residues. The ends were cut back, 0 bases at V and 4 bases at J, with 10 bases in the middle. The germline V gene encodes CDR1 SGHDN and CDR2 FVKESK.

This clonotype was counted between two and nine times. V and J are TRBV12-3 or TRBV12-4 and TRBJ2-7; no clear D gene. V dropped 3 bases and J dropped 3 bases, with 12 bases sitting between them. The CDR3 covers 14 residues. The CDR3 loop is CASSLNSLSYEQYF. DNA for the CDR3: TGTGCCAGCAGTTTGAATAGTTTGAGCTACGAGCAGTACTTC.

J is TRBJ2-1 and V is TRBV20-1; 7 nucleotides match TRBD2. Trimming at V came to 4 bases and at J to 8 bases, leaving 17 bases not matched to a gene. Germline assignment: CDR1 DFQATT and CDR2 SNEGSKA (reference sequence). This CDR3 has 16 amino acids. DNA for the CDR3: TGCAGTGCTAACTCTCGGGGGAGGGCCCGTGGCGATGAGCAGTTCTTC. This translates into CSANSRGRARGDEQFF.

In its sample, this clonotype was seen a few times. The V and J genes are TRBV3-1 and TRBJ2-3; D unclear. This CDR3 has 13 amino acids. In germline, CDR1 is LGHDT, CDR2 YNNKEL (reference sequence). Between the trimmed V and J ends, which lost 0 bases and 6 bases, there was a span of 7 bases. The CDR3 here is CASSQDYGDTQYF. CDR3 nucleotides: TGTGCCAGCAGCCAAGATTACGGGGATACGCAGTATTTT.

This sequence joins TRBV7-9 and TRBJ2-1, with 7 positions matching TRBD2. The CDR3 is made up of 17 amino acids. Germline-derived CDR1 and CDR2 are SEHNR and FQNEAQ (reference sequence). V lost 5 bases and J lost 4; bases outside the gene matches: 14. The CDR3 DNA sequence: TGTGCCAGCAGCCTGGCTGGGGCTAGCGGAGAGTACAATGAGCAGTTCTTC. The encoded protein is CASSLAGASGEYNEQFF.

This clonotype was detected a few times. This chain uses TRBV5-6 with TRBJ2-5, with D perhaps TRBD1 or TRBD2 (5 bases each). Germline CDR1 is SGHDT and CDR2 is YYEEEE. CDR3 size: 13 residues. V lost 0 bases, J lost 5 bases, and 8 bases lay in between. Written as DNA, the CDR3 is TGTGCCAGCAGCTTGGGAGGGGACGAGACCCAGTACTTC. This sequence encodes CASSLGGDETQYF.

This clonotype was recorded a few times. The gene calls are TRBV20-1 and TRBJ2-1; the D gene could be TRBD1 or TRBD2 (7 bases each). The CDR3 consists of 15 residues. Germline V gene lookup returns CDR1 DFQATT and CDR2 SNEGSKA (reference sequence). Trimming removed 6 bases from V and 9 bases from J, with 24 bases in between. The CDR3 region has the DNA TGCAGTGCCATCACCGCCCGACAGGGACTAAGTGAGCAGTTCTTC. It translates to CSAITARQGLSEQFF.

The chain links TRBV20-1 to TRBJ1-1, with D possibly TRBD1 on 6 matching bases. Trimming took 0 bases from V and 4 from J, leaving 21 bases between them. In germline, CDR1 is DFQATT, CDR2 SNEGSKA (reference sequence). The CDR3 consists of 17 residues. CDR3 coding DNA: TGCAGTGCTAGAGACGCCGGAACAGGGTCGCTCGGCACTGAAGCTTTCTTT. Amino acids: CSARDAGTGSLGTEAFF.

This clonotype has just a few counts. CDR3 region: CASSQRTGGELFF. DNA of the CDR3: TGCGCCAGCAGCCAGAGGACAGGCGGGGAGCTGTTTTTT. V is TRBV5-1 and J is TRBJ2-2; 7 bases map to TRBD1. This CDR3 has 13 residues. The germline gives CDR1 SGHRS, CDR2 YFSETQ. With 4 bases clipped from V and 7 bases from J, the junction kept 4 bases outside the gene matches.